The T cell receptor (beta chain) under discussion was sequenced for a study of T cell repertoires in cytomegalovirus infection. The V and J ends lost 0 bases and 5 bases respectively, with 8 bases between them. This CDR3 contains 14 residues. TCRdb re-derived calls from the reads in MiXCR, one entry per CDR3 protein. The data hold some 680,000 distinct CDR3 sequences, with 35% observed a single time. The sequenced sample consisted of PBMCs. The chain combines TRBV12-3 or TRBV12-4 with TRBJ2-1, with unresolved D. The TCR originated in a human donor in good health (CMV status not recorded). Some clones in this sample may be carry-over from other donors' samples. The CDR3 reads CASSLAPQNNEQFF. CDR3 in DNA: TGTGCCAGCAGTTTAGCACCCCAGAACAATGAGCAGTTCTTC.